The source of this T cell receptor beta chain is a study of shared T cell receptors in the human thymus. This table comes from immunoSEQ multiplex PCR, and its TCRdb copy is limited to in-frame clones, with some not included. The sample contains hundreds of thousands of clones, about 90% of which appear only once. After removal of 0 bases from V and 1 base from J, the junction contained 13 bases not matched to a gene. The CDR3 is made up of 21 amino acids. Germline V lookup: CDR1 SGHTA, CDR2 FQGNSA. The same data also contributed to another study, on human thymus T cells. According to that study: Resections from corrective heart surgery provided thymus tissue. Apparent bias marked the V and J gene usage of thymic and blood repertoires. Unrelated individuals reportedly shared highly overlapping thymic TCR repertoires.

The rearrangement uses TRBV7-2 and TRBJ2-7; 15 nucleotides line up with TRBD2. The receptor comes from a boy under two years old with a congenital heart defect. Sequenced input: thymocytes. The CDR3 DNA reads TGTGCCAGCAGCTTAGCCCCCGGGACTAGCGGGGGGCACACCCTATCCTACGAGCAGTACTTC. This gives the protein CASSLAPGTSGGHTLSYEQYF.